This T cell receptor (beta chain) came from a study of regulatory dendritic cells for organ transplantation. Notes on the study in general: Memory CD8+ T cells were the most oligoclonal; naive cells were highly diverse. Of resting T cell subsets, memory CD8+ had the most alloreactive clonotypes. Regulatory dendritic cells appeared to expand memory CD8+ clones less than mature ones. The authors noted considerable between-person heterogeneity in alloreactive memory CD8+ cells.

A word on this clone: Its antigen is not known.

Allogeneic regulatory or mature dendritic cells were co-cultured for 5 days with CFSE-labeled sorted T cells at 1:10. The CDR3 totals 13 residues. Germline CDR1 is SGHTA and CDR2 is FQGNSA. With 1 base removed from V and 3 bases from J, the gap between germline ends came to 6 bases. Assay used: immunoSEQ multiplex PCR; TCRdb lists only in-frame clones, some missing. This table has roughly 20,000 clones, approximately 85% appearing once. The sequencing input was naive CD4+ T cells from blood cultured with dendritic cells. Indicated subset: CD45RA+ naive T cells. The chain uses TRBV7-2 and TRBJ1-1; D is uncertain. The TCR sequence derives from a human donor in good health. CDR3 region: CASSLGPDTEAFF. CDR3 coding DNA: TGTGCCAGCAGCTTAGGGCCCGACACTGAAGCTTTCTTT. Based on the CDR3 plus reference TRBV7-2 and TRBJ1-1, the full variable domain is GAGVSQSPSNKVTEKGKDVELRCDPISGHTALYWYRQSLGQGLEFLIYFQGNSAPDKSGLPSDRFSAERTGGSVSTLTIQRTQQEDSAVYLCASSLGPDTEAFFGQGTRLTVV.